This passage covers 5 T cell receptor beta chains from one sample sequenced in a study of cytomegalovirus exposure and HLA in healthy donors. The primer mix had 60 Vbeta and 13 Jbeta primers. Generated by immunoSEQ multiplex PCR, the TCRdb table keeps only in-frame clones and is missing some. The sample records roughly 250,000 clones, 80% being singletons. The sequencing sample was made of PBMCs. All receptors derive from a girl aged 2 to 9 in good health and CMV-seronegative.

The rearrangement links TRBV11-2 to TRBJ2-5, with D maybe TRBD2 (5 bases). V was pared by 3 bases and J by 5 bases, with 7 bases between. Germline V gene lookup returns CDR1 SGHAT and CDR2 FQNNGV. The CDR3 contains 12 residues. Here the CDR3 reads CASSFWEETQYF. CDR3 nucleotides: TGTGCCAGCAGCTTCTGGGAGGAGACCCAGTACTTC.

This clone came up a few times. The chain couples TRBV4-2 to TRBJ2-1; 10 bases fit TRBD2. Germline lookup yields CDR1 LGHNA and CDR2 YNFKEQ. CDR3 size: 16 residues. V shed 1 base and J 5 bases; nucleotides not matched to a gene: 5. The CDR3 sequence is CASSQAVLAGDNEQFF. The CDR3 coding sequence is TGTGCCAGCAGCCAAGCTGTCCTAGCGGGGGACAATGAGCAGTTCTTC.

This clone turned up a few times. The chain is built from TRBV5-1 and TRBJ1-3, with D unresolved. V lost 0 bases and J lost 0, with 4 bases in between. Germline V gives CDR1 SGHRS, CDR2 YFSETQ. CDR3 length: 14 amino acids. The CDR3 DNA reads as TGCGCCAGCAGCTTGGGGGCCTCTGGAAACACCATATATTTT. As protein: CASSLGASGNTIYF.

Comments on this clone: One junction end does not reproduce the germline sequence, and a read error may be involved. The V call is TRBV4-2, the J call TRBJ2-7, with TRBD1 identical over 7 bases. CDR3 length: 13 amino acids. CDR1 is LGHNA and CDR2 is YNFKEQ in the germline V gene. CDR3 in DNA: TGTGCCAGCAGCCAAGACCCGACAGGGCGGTTGTGCTTC. Translation: CASSQDPTGRLCF.

The CDR3 loop reads CASSYSGEQFF. CDR3 sequence (DNA): TGCGCCAGCAGCTATAGCGGGGAGCAGTTCTTC. V and J are TRBV5-1 and TRBJ2-1; 7 nucleotides line up with TRBD2. V shed 3 bases, J shed 10 bases, and the junction held 1 base outside the gene matches. The CDR3 has 11 amino acids. Germline assignment: CDR1 SGHRS and CDR2 YFSETQ.